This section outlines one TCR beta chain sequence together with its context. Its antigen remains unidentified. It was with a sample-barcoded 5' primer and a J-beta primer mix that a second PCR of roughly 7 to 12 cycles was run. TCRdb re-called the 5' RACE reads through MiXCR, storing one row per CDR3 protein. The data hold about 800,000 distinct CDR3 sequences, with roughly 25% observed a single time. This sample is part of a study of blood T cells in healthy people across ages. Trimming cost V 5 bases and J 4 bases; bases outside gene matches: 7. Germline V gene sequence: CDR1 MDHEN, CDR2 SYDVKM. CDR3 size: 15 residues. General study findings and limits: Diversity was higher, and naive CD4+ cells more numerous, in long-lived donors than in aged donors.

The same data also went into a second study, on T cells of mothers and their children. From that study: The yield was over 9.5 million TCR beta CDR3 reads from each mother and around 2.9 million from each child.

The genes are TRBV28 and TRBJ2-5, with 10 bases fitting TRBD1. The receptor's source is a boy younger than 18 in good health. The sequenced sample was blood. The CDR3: CASSIRDRGIETQYF. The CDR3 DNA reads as TGTGCCAGCAGTATCCGGGACAGGGGCATAGAGACCCAGTACTTC.